This is a list of T cell receptor beta chains from one sample in a study of T cells after posttransplantation cyclophosphamide. Profiled with immunoSEQ multiplex PCR; TCRdb holds only in-frame clones, not every one. Among over 9,000 clones listed, approximately 95% were seen once. Sequencing was done on a sample of naive CD8+ T cells sorted from PBMCs. The origin of the receptors is a man in his thirties or forties in good health and a related stem cell transplant donor. Each CDR3 is given with its conserved first and last residue. The D gene is left open where the match is weak. The size field is filled for only some rows; it gives once, few, many or a size class.

v_call	d_call	j_call	clone_size	cdr3_nt	cdr3_aa
TRBV4-1	NA	TRBJ2-2	NA	TGCGCCAGCAGCCAAGTGGGAGCTGCCGGGGAGCTGTTTTTT	CASSQVGAAGELFF
TRBV27	NA	TRBJ1-2	once	TGTGCCAGCAGGGGCTTAGGTAGCTATGGCTACACCTTC	CASRGLGSYGYTF
TRBV7-9	TRBD1	TRBJ2-3	NA	TGTGCCAGCAGCGACGGACAGGGGGAGAGCACAGATACGCAGTATTTT	CASSDGQGESTDTQYF
TRBV13	TRBD2	TRBJ2-5	NA	TGTGCCAGCAGCCCCAGGACTAGCGGGGCAAGGGAGACCCAGTACTTC	CASSPRTSGARETQYF
TRBV4-3	NA	TRBJ1-6	NA	TGCGCCAGCAGCCAAGATCGGGGACAAGGATTGGATTCACCCCTCCACTTT	CASSQDRGQGLDSPLHF
TRBV5-6	NA	TRBJ2-6	NA	TGTGCCAGCAGCTTGGGCGGCTCTGGGGCCAACGTCCTGACTTTC	CASSLGGSGANVLTF
TRBV11-2	TRBD2	TRBJ2-1	NA	TGTGCCAGCAGGGACCCGGGACTAGCGGGGTATGAGCAGTTCTTC	CASRDPGLAGYEQFF
TRBV27	NA	TRBJ1-1	NA	TGTGCCAGCAGTTTAAACGGAGAAATGAACACTGAAGCTTTCTTT	CASSLNGEMNTEAFF
TRBV11-2	TRBD2	TRBJ2-7	NA	TGTGCCAGCAGCTTATTTAGGGGCGGGGGCTACGAGCAGTACTTC	CASSLFRGGGYEQYF
TRBV5-4	NA	TRBJ2-7	NA	TGTGCCAGCAGCTTGTGGGGGCAGAGCGAGCAGTACTTC	CASSLWGQSEQYF
TRBV9	NA	TRBJ1-1	NA	TGTGCCAGCAGCGCCGGGGGGGGTCCTGAAGCTTTCTTT	CASSAGGGPEAFF
TRBV11-2	NA	TRBJ2-7	NA	TGTGCCAGCAGCCCGAGAGAGGAAGCCTACGAGCAGTACTTC	CASSPREEAYEQYF
TRBV19	NA	TRBJ2-2	NA	TGTGCCTCAGGGGGGACCGGGGAGCTGTTTTTT	CASGGTGELFF
TRBV7-2	TRBD1	TRBJ2-7	NA	TGTGCCAGCAGCTTCCCCGACCGGGACAGGCTCACCTACGAGCAGTACTTC	CASSFPDRDRLTYEQYF
TRBV6-5	TRBD1	TRBJ2-7	NA	TGTGCCAGCAGAGCCACAGGGGGCTATTCCTACGAGCAGTACTTC	CASRATGGYSYEQYF
TRBV2	NA	TRBJ1-1	NA	TGTGCCAGCTTCCCAGGGGAGAACACTGAAGCTTTCTTT	CASFPGENTEAFF
TRBV7-6	NA	TRBJ2-6	NA	TGTGCCAGCAGTTACCGGAGCTCTGGGGCCAACGTCCTGACTTTC	CASSYRSSGANVLTF
TRBV7-8	TRBD1	TRBJ2-1	NA	TGTGCCAGCACTCCACCGGGACAGGCTTTCAATGAGCAGTTCTTC	CASTPPGQAFNEQFF
TRBV7-9	NA	TRBJ2-2	NA	TGTGCCAGCAGCTTTATACCGGGCACCGGGGAGCTGTTTTTT	CASSFIPGTGELFF
TRBV14	TRBD1	TRBJ1-4	NA	TGTGCCAGCAGCCAAGAGGGACAGGGTAGTGAAAAACTGTTTTTT	CASSQEGQGSEKLFF
TRBV11-3	TRBD2	TRBJ2-7	NA	TGTGCCAGCAGCTTATCTAGCGGGGGGACCTACGAGCAGTACTTC	CASSLSSGGTYEQYF
TRBV5-6	TRBD2	TRBJ2-1	NA	TGTGCCAGCAGCCCGGGACTAGCGGGGGGTCGGTCCTACAATGAGCAGTTCTTC	CASSPGLAGGRSYNEQFF
TRBV2	NA	TRBJ2-3	NA	TGTGCCAGCAGCGGTTTCACAGATACGCAGTATTTT	CASSGFTDTQYF
TRBV4-1	NA	TRBJ2-1	NA	TGCGCCAGCAGCCAAGTGAGTGAGCAGTTCTTC	CASSQVSEQFF
TRBV6-5	NA	TRBJ2-7	NA	TGTGCCAGCAGTTACGGACAGCCAGTTACCTACGAGCAGTACTTC	CASSYGQPVTYEQYF